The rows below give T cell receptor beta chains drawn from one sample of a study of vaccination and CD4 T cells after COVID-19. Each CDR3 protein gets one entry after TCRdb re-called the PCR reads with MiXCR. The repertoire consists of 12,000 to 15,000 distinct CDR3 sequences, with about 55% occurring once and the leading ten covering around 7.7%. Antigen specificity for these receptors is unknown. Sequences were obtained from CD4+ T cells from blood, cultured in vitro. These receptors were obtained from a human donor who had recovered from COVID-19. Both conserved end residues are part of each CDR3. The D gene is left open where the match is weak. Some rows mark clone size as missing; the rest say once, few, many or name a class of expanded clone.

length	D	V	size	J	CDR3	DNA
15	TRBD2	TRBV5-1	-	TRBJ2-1	CASSLVLAGENEQFF	TGCGCCAGCAGCTTGGTACTAGCGGGAGAGAATGAGCAGTTCTTC
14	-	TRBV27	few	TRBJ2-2	CASSLSGNTGELFF	TGTGCCAGCAGTTTATCGGGGAACACCGGGGAGCTGTTTTTT
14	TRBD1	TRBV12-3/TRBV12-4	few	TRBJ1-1	CASSRTGGGTEAFF	TGTGCCAGCAGTCGGACAGGGGGAGGTACTGAAGCTTTCTTT
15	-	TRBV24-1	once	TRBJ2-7	CATSDSRGGVYEQYF	TGTGCCACCAGTGACTCTAGAGGGGGGGTTTACGAGCAGTACTTC
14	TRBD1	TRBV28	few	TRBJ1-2	CASSSPGQGYGYTF	TGTGCCAGCAGTTCCCCGGGACAGGGGTATGGCTACACCTTC
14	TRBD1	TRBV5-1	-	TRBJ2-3	CASSPGQGADTQYF	TGCGCCAGCAGCCCCGGACAGGGAGCAGATACGCAGTATTTT
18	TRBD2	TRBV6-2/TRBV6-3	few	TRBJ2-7	CASSYSISSGTTTYEQYF	TGTGCCAGCAGTTACTCGATTTCCTCCGGGACTACTACCTACGAGCAGTACTTC
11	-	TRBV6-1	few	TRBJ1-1	CASRTRSEAFF	TGTGCCAGCAGGACGCGTTCTGAAGCTTTCTTT
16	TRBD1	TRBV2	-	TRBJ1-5	CASSSGQETSNQPQHF	TGTGCCAGCAGCTCGGGACAGGAGACGAGCAATCAGCCCCAGCATTTT
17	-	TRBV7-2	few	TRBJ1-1	CASSPSGQGNMNTEAFF	TGTGCCAGCAGCCCCTCGGGGCAGGGCAACATGAACACTGAAGCTTTCTTT
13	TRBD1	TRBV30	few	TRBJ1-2	CAWSVQGDYGYTF	TGTGCCTGGAGTGTACAGGGGGACTATGGCTACACCTTC
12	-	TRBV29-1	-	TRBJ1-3	CSVFTPGNTIYF	TGCAGCGTCTTCACCCCCGGAAACACCATATATTTT
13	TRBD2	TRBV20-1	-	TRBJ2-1	CSASGGGLNEQFF	TGCAGTGCTAGTGGGGGGGGACTCAATGAGCAGTTCTTC
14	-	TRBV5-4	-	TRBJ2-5	CASSELGRQETQYF	TGTGCCAGCAGCGAGCTAGGACGGCAAGAGACCCAGTACTTC
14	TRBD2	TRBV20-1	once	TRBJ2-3	CSARDSGSADTQYF	TGCAGTGCTAGAGATAGCGGGAGTGCAGATACGCAGTATTTT
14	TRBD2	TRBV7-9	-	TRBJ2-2	CASSSRTSISELFF	TGTGCCAGCAGCTCCCGGACTAGCATCTCGGAGCTGTTTTTT
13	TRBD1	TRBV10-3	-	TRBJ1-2	CASLPGQGYGYTF	TGTGCCAGCCTTCCGGGACAGGGGTATGGCTACACCTTC
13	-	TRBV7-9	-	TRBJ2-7	CASSRDGRYEQYF	TGTGCCAGCAGCCGCGACGGACGCTACGAGCAGTACTTC
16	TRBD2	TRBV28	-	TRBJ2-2	CASSLRLAGFTGELFF	TGTGCCAGCAGTCTTCGACTAGCGGGCTTCACCGGGGAGCTGTTTTTT
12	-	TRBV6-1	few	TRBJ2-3	CASSTRRDTQYF	TGTGCCAGCAGCACCCGTAGGGATACGCAGTATTTT
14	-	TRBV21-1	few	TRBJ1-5	CASRGDTENQPQHF	TGTGCCAGCAGAGGGGACACCGAAAATCAGCCCCAGCATTTT
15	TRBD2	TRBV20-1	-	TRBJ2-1	CSASPPSGGNNEQFF	TGCAGTGCTAGCCCCCCTAGCGGGGGGAACAATGAGCAGTTCTTC
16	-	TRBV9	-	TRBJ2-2	CASSANWGGDTGELFF	TGTGCCAGCAGCGCAAACTGGGGTGGGGACACCGGGGAGCTGTTTTTT
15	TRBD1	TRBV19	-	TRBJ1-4	CASRLTGGLNEKLFF	TGTGCCAGTAGGCTTACAGGGGGCCTTAATGAAAAACTGTTTTTT
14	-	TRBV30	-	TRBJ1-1	CAWSVVGADTEAFF	TGTGCCTGGAGTGTGGTGGGGGCGGACACTGAAGCTTTCTTT
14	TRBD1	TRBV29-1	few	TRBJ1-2	CSVDLQGAGYGYTF	TGCAGCGTTGATCTCCAGGGGGCAGGTTATGGCTACACCTTC
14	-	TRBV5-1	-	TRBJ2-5	CASSFYRRQEAQYF	TGCGCCAGCAGCTTTTATCGACGGCAGGAGGCCCAGTACTTC
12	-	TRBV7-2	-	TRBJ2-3	CATQARADTQYF	TGTGCCACTCAAGCAAGGGCAGATACGCAGTATTTT
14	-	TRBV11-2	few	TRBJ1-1	CASSPTSSATEAFF	TGTGCCAGCAGCCCCACGAGTTCGGCCACTGAAGCTTTCTTT
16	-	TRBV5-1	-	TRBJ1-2	CASSLDQGRNNYGYTF	TGCGCCAGCAGCCTTGATCAGGGGAGAAACAACTATGGCTACACCTTC
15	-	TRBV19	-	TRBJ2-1	CATKPEGARRNEQFF	TGTGCCACTAAGCCGGAGGGGGCCCGACGCAATGAGCAGTTCTTC
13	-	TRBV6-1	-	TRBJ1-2	CASSEAYDYGYTF	TGTGCCAGCAGTGAGGCTTACGACTATGGCTACACCTTC
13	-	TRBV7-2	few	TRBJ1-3	CASRVSSGNTIYF	TGTGCCAGCAGAGTGAGCTCTGGAAACACCATATATTTT
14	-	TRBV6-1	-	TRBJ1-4	CASSEAWNVEKLFF	TGTGCCAGCAGTGAAGCGTGGAATGTTGAAAAACTGTTTTTT
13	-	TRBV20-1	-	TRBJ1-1	CSAAPGGNTEAFF	TGCAGTGCCGCGCCCGGGGGGAACACTGAAGCTTTCTTT
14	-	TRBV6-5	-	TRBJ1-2	CASSYRSIGYGYTF	TGTGCCAGCAGTTACCGGTCTATTGGCTATGGCTACACCTTC
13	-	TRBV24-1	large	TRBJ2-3	CATSVAGRHTQYF	TGTGCCACCAGTGTGGCAGGGAGGCATACGCAGTATTTT
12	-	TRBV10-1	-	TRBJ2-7	CASSEADYEQYF	TGCGCCAGCAGTGAGGCTGACTACGAGCAGTACTTC
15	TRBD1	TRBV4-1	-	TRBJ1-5	CASSQGQGANQPQHF	TGCGCCAGCAGCCAAGGACAGGGGGCTAATCAGCCCCAGCATTTT
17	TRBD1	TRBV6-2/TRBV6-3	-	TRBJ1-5	CASSYARTGPRNQPQHF	TGTGCCAGCAGTTACGCTCGGACAGGGCCGCGCAATCAGCCCCAGCATTTT
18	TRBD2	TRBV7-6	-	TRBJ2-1	CASSLDPITSGPYNEQFF	TGTGCCAGCAGCTTAGACCCTATTACTAGCGGCCCCTACAATGAGCAGTTCTTC
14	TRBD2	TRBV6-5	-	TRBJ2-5	CASSLAGEWETQYF	TGTGCCAGCAGTTTGGCGGGAGAGTGGGAGACCCAGTACTTC